These 10 T cell receptor beta chains came from one sample sequenced in a study of blood T cells in healthy people across ages. A sample-barcoded 5' primer and a J-beta primer mix were used in a second PCR of about 7 to 11 cycles. One entry per CDR3 protein results from TCRdb running MiXCR on the 5' RACE reads. The sample records roughly 1.5 million distinct CDR3 sequences, about 45% being singletons. Sequencing was done on a sample of blood. The receptors here all came from a woman under 30 in good health.

This clonotype was picked up a small number of times. This chain uses TRBV7-9 with TRBJ2-7; D unresolved. The CDR3 sequence is 15 residues long. Trimming took 6 bases from V and 7 from J, leaving 22 bases between them. Germline V lookup: CDR1 SEHNR, CDR2 FQNEAQ (reference sequence). CDR3 in DNA: TGTGCCAGCAGACCCCGGGCAGAGGCCCACAATGAGCAGTACTTC. Protein sequence: CASRPRAEAHNEQYF.

This sequence joins TRBV27 and TRBJ1-6; 7 nucleotides align to TRBD1. The CDR3 consists of 17 residues. Germline CDR1 reads MNHEY; CDR2 reads SMNVEV (reference sequence). Unmatched junction bases numbered 11, after V lost 2 bases and J lost 7 bases. CDR3 in DNA: TGTGCCAGCAGTTTACGAGGCTTACAGGGGTTGAATTCACCCCTCCACTTT. The encoded protein is CASSLRGLQGLNSPLHF.

The CDR3 is CASSIVTAYNEQFF. The CDR3 region has the DNA TGTGCCAGCAGTATTGTGACAGCCTACAATGAGCAGTTCTTC. J is TRBJ2-1 and V is TRBV3-1; perhaps TRBD1 as D (5 bases). This CDR3 has 14 amino acids. Trimming pared 6 bases from V and 2 bases from J, leaving 11 bases between. The germline V gene encodes CDR1 LGHDT and CDR2 YNNKEL (reference sequence).

Concerning this clonotype itself: Germline and junction disagree at one end, which may indicate a read error. In DNA, the CDR3 is TGCGCCAGCAGCCAACAATCCGGGACAAACAATGAGCAGTACTTC. This sequence encodes CASSQQSGTNNEQYF. The chain combines TRBV28 with TRBJ2-5; D perhaps matches TRBD1 (6 bases). In germline, CDR1 is MDHEN, CDR2 SYDVKM. The CDR3 is made up of 15 amino acids.

This chain links TRBV7-9 with TRBJ2-5, with 7 bases identical to TRBD1. The J call may be incorrect, as the DNA end agrees better with TRBJ2-7. The germline CDR1 and CDR2 sequences are SEHNR and FQNEAQ (reference sequence). This CDR3 comprises 15 residues. In DNA form, the CDR3 reads TGTGCCAGCAGCTTAGCGCTCCAGGGGGTACACGAGCAGTACTTC. Protein sequence: CASSLALQGVHEQYF.

The table lists this clonotype with a few counts. The rearrangement uses TRBV6-2 or TRBV6-3 and TRBJ1-5; perhaps TRBD1 as D (5 bases). CDR3 length equals 13 residues. With 7 bases removed from V and 2 bases from J, the gap between germline ends came to 9 bases. From germline, CDR1 is MNHEY and CDR2 SVGEGT. The CDR3 reads CASKDSGNQPQHF. The CDR3 DNA is TGTGCCAGCAAAGACAGTGGCAATCAGCCCCAGCATTTT.

The chain has TRBV6-1 and TRBJ1-4, with D unclear. The CDR3 spans 14 residues. The germline CDR1 and CDR2 sequences are MNHNS and SASEGT. V lost 7 bases and J lost 0, with 9 bases in between. The CDR3 spells CASMLGTTNEKLFF. The CDR3 coding sequence is TGTGCCAGCATGCTGGGAACAACTAATGAAAAACTGTTTTTT.

This chain uses TRBV18 with TRBJ2-3; TRBD2 matches at 14 bases. This CDR3 region has 16 residues. Germline loops: CDR1 KGHSH, CDR2 LQKENI. After removal of 3 bases from V and 4 bases from J, the junction contained 3 bases not matched to a gene. This CDR3 reads CASSPGLAGDPDTQYF. The DNA for the CDR3 is TGTGCCAGCTCACCGGGACTAGCGGGGGACCCAGATACGCAGTATTTT.

At least ten counts were recorded for this clonotype. The chain uses TRBV20-1 and TRBJ2-7, with 9 positions matching TRBD2. The germline V gene has CDR1 DFQATT and CDR2 SNEGSKA (reference sequence). Germline trimming cut 4 bases from V and 0 bases from J; bases unmatched to any gene: 1. CDR3 length equals 13 residues. CDR3 in DNA: TGCAGTGCTACGACTAGCGGCTCCTACGAGCAGTACTTC. Translation: CSATTSGSYEQYF.

This clonotype was counted at least ten times. This chain connects TRBV4-2 to TRBJ2-5; TRBD2 matches at 9 bases. There are 19 residues in the CDR3. V gave up 0 bases and J gave up 3 bases; unmatched junction bases: 14. Germline CDR1 and CDR2: LGHNA and YNFKEQ. CDR3 DNA: TGTGCCAGCAGCCAAGAAAGGGCGCTAGCGGGGAATACGGAAGAGACCCAGTACTTC. As protein: CASSQERALAGNTEETQYF.